This TCR beta chain emerged from a study of memory CD4+ T cells and cytomegalovirus serostatus. Study context: Healthy Belgian adult donors included roughly nine CMV-positive and 24 CMV-negative people.

This table comes from immunoSEQ multiplex PCR, and its TCRdb copy is limited to in-frame clones, with some not included. The table records 35,000 to 45,000 clones, around three quarters of them present only once. The sort gate was single viable CD3+CD4+CD8-CD45RO+ cells for memory CD4+ T cells. V lost 6 bases, J lost 0 bases, and 15 bases lay in between. Germline V gene lookup returns CDR1 MNHNS and CDR2 SASEGT. The length of the CDR3 is 15 residues. The count of this clone is one. The TCR was taken from an adult in good health and CMV-seronegative. The V call is TRBV6-1, the J call TRBJ2-7, with D tentatively TRBD2 (5 bases). The specimen was memory CD4+ T cells from blood. The CDR3 sequence is CASRSPSSRSYEQYF. The CDR3 DNA sequence: TGTGCCAGCAGGTCGCCTAGCTCCCGCTCCTACGAGCAGTACTTC.